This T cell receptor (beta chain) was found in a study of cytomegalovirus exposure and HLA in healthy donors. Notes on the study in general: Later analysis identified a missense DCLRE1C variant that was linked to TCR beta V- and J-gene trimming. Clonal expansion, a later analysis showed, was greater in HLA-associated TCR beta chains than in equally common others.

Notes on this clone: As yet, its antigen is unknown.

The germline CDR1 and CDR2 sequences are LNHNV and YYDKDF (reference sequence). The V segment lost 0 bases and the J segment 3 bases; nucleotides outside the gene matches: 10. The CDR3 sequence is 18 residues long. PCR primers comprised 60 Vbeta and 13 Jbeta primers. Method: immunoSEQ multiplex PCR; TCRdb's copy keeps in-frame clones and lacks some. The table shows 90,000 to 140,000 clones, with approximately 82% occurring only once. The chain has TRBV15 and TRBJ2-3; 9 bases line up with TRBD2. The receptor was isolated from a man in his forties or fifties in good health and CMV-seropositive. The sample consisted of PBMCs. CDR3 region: CATSRDLRASGATDTQYF. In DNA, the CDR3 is TGTGCCACCAGCAGAGATTTGAGGGCTAGCGGGGCGACAGATACGCAGTATTTT.